Listed here is a single TCR beta chain. Its cognate antigen is unknown. There are 15 residues in the CDR3. Trimming cost V 6 bases and J 4 bases; bases outside gene matches: 5. Germline loops: CDR1 WSHSY, CDR2 SAAADI. Sequenced by immunoSEQ multiplex PCR; TCRdb stores in-frame clones only, minus some. The sample has about 43,000 clones, around 77% seen once. The data stem from a study of vaccination effects on CD4 cells after COVID-19. Study overall: Participants completed two doses of the BNT162b2 or mRNA-1273 vaccine. The study's findings and limits: There was marked clonal contraction among infection- and vaccine-induced clones late after vaccination.

Viral peptide pools were used in the ViraFEST assay to expand antigen-specific CD4+ T cells, and sequencing came afterward. Culturing for around eleven days preceded CD4+ T cell isolation. Neither prior SARS-CoV-2 infection nor positive nucleocapsid antibodies were present in the vaccine recipients. About 2 million PBMC were seeded per well and grown in the presence of roughly 9.3 IU/ml IL-2 and about 10 ug/ml peptides. Half of the medium was exchanged for IL-2 medium on both days 3 and 7. Specimen: CD4+ T cells from PBMCs cultured with SARS-CoV-2 spike peptides, collected before COVID-19 vaccination. The V and J genes are TRBV10-2 and TRBJ2-3, with 12 bases aligning to TRBD2. The receptor comes from a human donor who received a COVID-19 vaccine. The CDR3 reads CASRRLAGGADTQYF. As DNA, the CDR3 is TGCGCCAGCAGAAGGCTAGCGGGGGGGGCAGATACGCAGTATTTT.